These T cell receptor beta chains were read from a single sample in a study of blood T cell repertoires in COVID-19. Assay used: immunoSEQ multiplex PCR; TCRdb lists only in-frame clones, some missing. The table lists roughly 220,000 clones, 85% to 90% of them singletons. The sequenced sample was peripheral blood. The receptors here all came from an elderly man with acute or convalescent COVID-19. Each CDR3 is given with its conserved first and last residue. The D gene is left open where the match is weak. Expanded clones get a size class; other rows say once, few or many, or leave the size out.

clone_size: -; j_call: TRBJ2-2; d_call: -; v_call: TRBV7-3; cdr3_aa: CASSATGSIAGELFF; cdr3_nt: TGTGCCAGCAGCGCTACAGGGTCCATCGCCGGGGAGCTGTTTTTT
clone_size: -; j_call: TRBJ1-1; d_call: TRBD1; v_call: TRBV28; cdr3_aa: CASSLPRTRGHMNTEAFF; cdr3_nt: TGTGCCAGCAGTCTCCCACGGACAAGGGGGCACATGAACACTGAAGCTTTCTTT
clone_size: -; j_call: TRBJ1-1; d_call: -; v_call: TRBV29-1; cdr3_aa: CSVLSGGTEAFF; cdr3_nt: TGCAGCGTTCTCAGCGGTGGCACTGAAGCTTTCTTT
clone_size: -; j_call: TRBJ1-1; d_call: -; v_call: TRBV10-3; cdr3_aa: CAISESMGRGNTEAFF; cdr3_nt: TGTGCCATCAGTGAGTCGATGGGAAGGGGTAACACTGAAGCTTTCTTT
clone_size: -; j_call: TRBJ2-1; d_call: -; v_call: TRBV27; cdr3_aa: CASSFLQGSLEQFF; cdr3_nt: TGTGCCAGCAGTTTCCTTCAGGGGTCCTTGGAGCAGTTCTTC
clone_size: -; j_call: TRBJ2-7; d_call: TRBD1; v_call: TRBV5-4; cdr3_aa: CASSLAGQGSYEQYF; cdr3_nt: TGTGCCAGCAGCTTGGCGGGACAGGGCTCCTACGAGCAGTACTTC
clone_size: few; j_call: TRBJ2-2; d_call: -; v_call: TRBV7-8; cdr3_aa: CASSLVGGGSTGELFF; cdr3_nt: TGTGCCAGCAGCTTAGTGGGGGGAGGTAGCACCGGGGAGCTGTTTTTT
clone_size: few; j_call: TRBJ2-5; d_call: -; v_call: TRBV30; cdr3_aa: CAWGTPLVSAQYF; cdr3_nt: TGTGCCTGGGGGACACCATTGGTGTCGGCCCAGTACTTC
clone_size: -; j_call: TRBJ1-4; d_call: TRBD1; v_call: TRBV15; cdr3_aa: CATSKRDRDGEKLFF; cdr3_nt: TGTGCCACCAGCAAGCGGGACAGGGATGGTGAAAAACTGTTTTTT
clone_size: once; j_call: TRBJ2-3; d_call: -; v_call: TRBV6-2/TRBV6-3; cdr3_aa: CASSKNLRGSTDTQYF; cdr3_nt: TGTGCCAGCAGTAAAAATCTGCGGGGAAGCACAGATACGCAGTATTTT
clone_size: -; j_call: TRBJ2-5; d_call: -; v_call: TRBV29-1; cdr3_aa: CSVEDTAGAPEETQYF; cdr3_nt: TGCAGCGTTGAAGATACGGCAGGGGCTCCGGAAGAGACCCAGTACTTC
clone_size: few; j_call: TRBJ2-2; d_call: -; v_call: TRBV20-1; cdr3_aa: CPGTGELFF; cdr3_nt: TGCCCGGGCACCGGGGAGCTGTTTTTT
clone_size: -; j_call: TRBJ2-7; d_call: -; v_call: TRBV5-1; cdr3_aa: CASSLEQGLYEQYF; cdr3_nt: TGCGCCAGCAGCTTGGAACAGGGCCTCTACGAGCAGTACTTC
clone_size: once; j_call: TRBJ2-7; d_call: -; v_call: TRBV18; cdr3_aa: CASSPMAEAEQYF; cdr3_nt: TGTGCCAGCTCACCAATGGCAGAGGCCGAGCAGTACTTC
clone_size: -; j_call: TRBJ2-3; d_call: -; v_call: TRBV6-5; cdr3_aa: CASSFLSGRTDTQYF; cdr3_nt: TGTGCCAGCAGTTTCCTTAGCGGAAGGACAGATACGCAGTATTTT
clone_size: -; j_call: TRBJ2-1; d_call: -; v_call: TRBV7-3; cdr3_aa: CASSPRGAAYNEQFF; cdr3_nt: TGTGCCAGCAGTCCCCGGGGGGCAGCCTACAATGAGCAGTTCTTC
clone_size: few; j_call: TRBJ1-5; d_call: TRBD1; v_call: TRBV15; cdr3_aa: CATSSALGTASQPQHF; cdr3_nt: TGTGCCACCAGCAGCGCCCTGGGGACAGCGTCTCAGCCCCAGCATTTT
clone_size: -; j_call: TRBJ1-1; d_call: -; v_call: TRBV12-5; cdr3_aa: CASGLVLTRTAMNTEAFF; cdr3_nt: TGTGCTAGTGGTTTGGTACTGACTCGGACAGCCATGAACACTGAAGCTTTCTTT
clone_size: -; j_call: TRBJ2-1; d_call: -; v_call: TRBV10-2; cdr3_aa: CASSEVGAWNEQFF; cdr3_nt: TGCGCCAGCAGTGAGGTGGGAGCGTGGAATGAGCAGTTCTTC
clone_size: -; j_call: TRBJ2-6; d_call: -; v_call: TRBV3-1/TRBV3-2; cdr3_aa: CASSQEGWSGANVLTF; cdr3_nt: TGTGCCAGCAGCCAAGAGGGCTGGTCTGGGGCCAACGTCCTGACTTTC
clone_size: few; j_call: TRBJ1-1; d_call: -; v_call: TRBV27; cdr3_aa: CASSFDKNTEAFF; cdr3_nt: TGTGCCAGCAGTTTTGACAAAAACACTGAAGCTTTCTTT
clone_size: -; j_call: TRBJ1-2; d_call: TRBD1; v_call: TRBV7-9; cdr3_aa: CASGATGGSLGYTF; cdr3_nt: TGTGCCAGCGGCGCGACAGGGGGAAGTTTAGGCTACACCTTC
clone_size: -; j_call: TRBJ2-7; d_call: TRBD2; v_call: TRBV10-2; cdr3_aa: CASSQRLAGKNEQYF; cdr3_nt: TGCGCCAGCAGTCAAAGACTAGCGGGTAAGAACGAGCAGTACTTC
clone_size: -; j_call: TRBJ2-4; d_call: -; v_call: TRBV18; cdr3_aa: CASSPEGFNQYF; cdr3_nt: TGTGCCAGCTCACCAGAGGGTTTCAATCAGTACTTC
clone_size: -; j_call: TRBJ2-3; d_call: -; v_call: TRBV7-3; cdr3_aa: CASSLTSGRPTDTQYF; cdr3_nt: TGTGCCAGCAGCTTAACGAGCGGACGTCCCACAGATACGCAGTATTTT
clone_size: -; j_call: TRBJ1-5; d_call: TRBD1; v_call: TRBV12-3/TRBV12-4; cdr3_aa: CASSLGTGGQHF; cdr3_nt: TGTGCCAGCAGTCTCGGGACAGGAGGCCAGCATTTT
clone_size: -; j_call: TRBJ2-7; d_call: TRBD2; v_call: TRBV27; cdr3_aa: CASSMKREGSYEQYF; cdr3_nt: TGTGCCAGCAGTATGAAGCGGGAGGGCTCCTACGAGCAGTACTTC
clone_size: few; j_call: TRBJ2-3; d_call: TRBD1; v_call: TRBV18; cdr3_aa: CASSQQLGQGRPDTQYF; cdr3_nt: TGTGCCAGCTCGCAACAACTGGGACAGGGGCGTCCAGATACGCAGTATTTT